This T cell receptor beta chain was captured by sequencing in a study of blood T cell repertoires in COVID-19 (dated by TCRdb to about 2020). Describing the broader study: Samples covering the acute and convalescent phases of COVID-19 were provided by collaborators in the United States, Italy and Spain. The material from the prospective study consisted of cDNA or gDNA derived from T cells, B-cell-depleted T cells, or PBMCs. Deeply sampled blood TCRbeta repertoires from subjects exposed to, actively infected with, or recovered from COVID-19 were included in the dataset. A freely available public database, intended as a resource for researchers studying the immune response to SARS-CoV-2, is where the repertoires were released. Samples were obtained from the ongoing ImmuneRACE study (first 160 participants) and from about 1,300 subjects provided by 6 global collaborators. Sample metadata almost always included a de-identified subject ID, COVID-19 status, age in years and sex. Where available, HLA class I and class II types were taken from metadata supplied by the sample provider and were not determined by assay-based typing.

Sequences SGHVS (CDR1) and FNYEAQ (CDR2) are obtained from the germline V gene. The CDR3 has 11 amino acids, counting the end cysteine and phenylalanine. CDR3 DNA is the only sequence kept; it has 33 bases, read in frame from the first base. The immunoSEQ Assay, a bias-controlled multiplex PCR, was used to amplify TCRbeta CDR3 regions from genomic DNA. For the original study's pipeline: Nucleated cell counts per sample were estimated from amplification of reference gene primers within the assay. To quantify the absolute abundance of each unique TCRbeta CDR3 rearrangement, sequence reads were collapsed and filtered. For each sample, productive Simpson clonality was calculated as the square root of Simpson's diversity index over productive rearrangements. TCRdb holds this immuneACCESS table with in-frame rearrangements only. Some clones are missing; in checked studies, unresolved V genes explain under half, and the rest has no known cause. V, J and clone size reflect that table, while D and trimming were determined from the DNA. This sample has fewer than 350,000 clones in its table, and approximately 81% of those were observed once. Less than 3% of the sample is in the top ten clones.

About this clone itself: Its target antigen remains unknown. A read error may produce the germline difference seen at one junction end.

Results and caveats for the whole study, not just this receptor: How much clinical and demographic metadata was included differed by source and by participant, and the metadata was provided uncurated.

Each collaborating institution followed its own protocols to collect whole blood in K2EDTA tubes. For TCRbeta analysis, collaborator samples were shipped as frozen whole blood, as isolated PBMCs, or as DNA extracted from either sample type. Sequencing input: peripheral blood. The sequence is built from TRBV7-6 and TRBJ2-5, with no confidently assigned D gene. The sequence derives from an older woman with active or convalescent COVID-19. The bases read TGTGCCAGCAGCTTAAAGGAGACCCAGCACTTC. Its translation is CASSLKETQHF.